This T cell receptor (beta chain) was found in a study of shared clonotypes between healthy human individuals. Overall study findings and caveats: Estimated richness was generally greater in naive than memory subsets. Clonotypes that were shared across a few donors made up approximately 5.1% of naive CD4 clonotypes. Relative to clonotypes present in all four donors, those not shared had lower generation probabilities.

Assay: immunoSEQ multiplex PCR; the TCRdb copy retains only in-frame clones and omits some. The sample has about 1.4 million clones; 95% to 97% are singletons. Notes on this clone: What it recognizes is unknown.

CDR1 GTSNPN and CDR2 SVGIG come from the germline V gene (reference sequence). Trimming cost V 2 bases and J 7 bases, with 15 bases left between them. CDR3 size: 14 residues. The authors divided CD4+ cells into CD45RA+ naive and CD45RA-negative memory subsets. Sequencing was carried out using naive CD4+ T cells sorted from blood. Indicated subset: CD45RA+ positively selected. The TCR sequence derives from a man younger than 45 in good health. The rearrangement joins TRBV30 to TRBJ2-1, with no clear D. In DNA, the CDR3 is TGTGCCTGGAGTTTAGTTGGGGTGGAAAATGAGCAGTTCTTC. As protein: CAWSLVGVENEQFF.